A single sample is the source of the 31 T cell receptor beta chains below, sequenced in a study of OX40 agonist ivuxolimab in advanced cancers. The table came from immunoSEQ multiplex PCR; TCRdb's copy has only in-frame clones and leaves some out. Of about 100,000 clones in the sample, about 91% were seen once. Sequencing used CD4+ or CD8+ T cells sorted from blood, obtained in a trial of the OX40 agonist ivuxolimab. The receptors were sampled from an adult with an advanced solid tumor such as melanoma, head and neck, liver or kidney cancer.

Here the CDR3 reads CASSLGMRREGYEQYF. The CDR3, as DNA: TGCGCCAGCAGCTTGGGGATGCGGCGGGAGGGCTACGAGCAGTACTTC. This chain connects TRBV5-1 to TRBJ2-7; 9 bases fit TRBD2. Germline V gene sequence: CDR1 SGHRS, CDR2 YFSETQ. This CDR3 has 16 amino acids. Unmatched junction bases numbered 7, after V lost 0 bases and J lost 3 bases.

The V and J genes are TRBV28 and TRBJ1-5, with 9 bases that match TRBD1. Germline V CDR1 and CDR2: MDHEN, SYDVKM. The CDR3 sequence is 17 residues long. Losses at the gene ends were 7 bases for V and 0 bases for J; bases not matched to a gene: 10. The CDR3 spells CASTSGTGFYSNQPQHF. DNA for the CDR3: TGTGCCAGCACATCCGGGACAGGGTTTTATAGCAATCAGCCCCAGCATTTT.

This clone was detected only a few times. The chain couples TRBV7-9 to TRBJ2-2, with D perhaps TRBD2 (6 bases). CDR1 is SEHNR and CDR2 is FQNEAQ in the germline V gene (reference sequence). The CDR3 has 14 residues. Deletions cut 8 bases from V and 3 bases from J, with 13 bases between. The CDR3 sequence: CASDERDYTGELFF. Written as DNA, the CDR3 is TGTGCCAGCGATGAACGGGACTACACCGGGGAGCTGTTTTTT.

The table lists this clone with a count of one. The V gene is TRBV10-1, the J gene TRBJ2-7; 13 bases are shared with TRBD2. The J segment lost 4 bases and the V segment lost 0 bases, leaving 0 bases of the junction unmatched. Germline values: CDR1 WNHNN, CDR2 SYGVQD (reference sequence). The CDR3 extends over 15 amino acids. DNA of the CDR3: TGCGCCAGCAGTGAGTCGACTAGCGGGAGGTACGAGCAGTACTTC. Its protein is CASSESTSGRYEQYF.

This chain links TRBV4-2 with TRBJ2-2; 9 bases fit TRBD2. The CDR3 totals 13 residues. Trimming cost V 5 bases and J 6 bases; bases outside gene matches: 1. Germline V gene sequence: CDR1 LGHNA, CDR2 YNFKEQ. The CDR3 bases are TGTGCCAGCAGCAAGCGGGAGGCCGGGGAGCTGTTTTTT. Protein product: CASSKREAGELFF.

This clone was counted once. The chain joins TRBV7-9 to TRBJ2-5, with a weak D call TRBD2 (6 bases). The CDR3 covers 17 residues. V lost 2 bases to trimming and J lost 2 bases, with 18 bases between them. The germline CDR1 and CDR2 sequences are SEHNR and FQNEAQ (reference sequence). The CDR3 sequence is CASSLSPRAGWQETQYF. CDR3 nucleotides: TGTGCCAGCAGCTTATCTCCTAGGGCGGGATGGCAAGAGACCCAGTACTTC.

The chain couples TRBV28 to TRBJ1-5; possibly TRBD1 for D (5 bases). V lost 7 bases and J 6 bases, leaving 19 bases between the germline ends. Germline assignment: CDR1 MDHEN and CDR2 SYDVKM. This CDR3 has 15 residues. As DNA, the CDR3 is TGTGCCAGCACTACAGGACGAGGGAGGGTTCAGCCCCAGCATTTT. Translating gives CASTTGRGRVQPQHF.

V and J are TRBV5-1 and TRBJ2-1; 12 positions agree with TRBD2. The CDR3 runs 14 residues. Germline loops: CDR1 SGHRS, CDR2 YFSETQ. Trimming removed 8 bases from V and 9 bases from J; junction bases left unmatched: 9. The CDR3 bases are TGCGCCAGTCGGACGACTAGCGGGAGAGGTGAGCAGTTCTTC. It translates to CASRTTSGRGEQFF.

The chain uses TRBV5-6 and TRBJ2-1; the match to TRBD2 covers 7 bases. V trimming: 6 bases; J trimming: 3 bases; junction bases outside the gene matches: 12. This CDR3 is built from 16 residues. The V gene's germline CDR1 is SGHDT and CDR2 YYEEEE. CDR3 sequence (DNA): TGTGCCAGCACCCGGGAGGTGGAGGGGAACTACAATGAGCAGTTCTTC. Its protein is CASTREVEGNYNEQFF.

The chain joins TRBV19 to TRBJ2-2; D possibly corresponds to TRBD1 (5 bases). The germline CDR1 and CDR2 sequences are LNHDA and SQIVND (reference sequence). V lost 6 bases to trimming and J lost 0 bases, with 11 bases between them. This CDR3 comprises 15 residues. The CDR3 DNA reads TGTGCCAGTAGCACGGACAAACCGAACACCGGGGAGCTGTTTTTT. It specifies CASSTDKPNTGELFF.

The chain uses TRBV28 and TRBJ1-1; D possibly corresponds to TRBD1 (5 bases). The length of the CDR3 is 13 residues. Per the germline V gene, CDR1 is MDHEN and CDR2 is SYDVKM. Between the trimmed V and J ends, which lost 11 bases and 1 base, there was a span of 14 bases. As DNA, the CDR3 is TGTGCCTCTAGGGGCCCTTCGAACACTGAAGCTTTCTTT. Translating it yields CASRGPSNTEAFF. Supplemented by reference TRBV28 and TRBJ1-1, the full variable domain reads DVKVTQSSRYLVKRTGEKVFLECVQDMDHENMFWYRQDPGLGLRLIYFSYDVKMKEKGDIPEGYSVSREKKERFSLILESASTNQTSMYLCASRGPSNTEAFFGQGTRLTVV.

As to this clone: Other DNA sequences of this sample code for an identical CDR3. This chain uses TRBV28 with TRBJ2-7, with D perhaps TRBD1 (5 bases). The germline V gene has CDR1 MDHEN and CDR2 SYDVKM. Trimming cost V 3 bases and J 6 bases, with 6 bases left between them. The CDR3 is 11 amino acids. CDR3: CASSFRGEQYF. The CDR3, as DNA: TGTGCCAGCAGTTTTAGGGGCGAGCAGTACTTC.

The chain links TRBV5-1 to TRBJ1-1; D not resolved. Germline CDR1 is SGHRS and CDR2 is YFSETQ. This CDR3 has 13 amino acids. Trimming shortened V by 0 bases and J by 1 base, and 4 bases separated the two germline ends. The CDR3 is CASSLGENTEAFF. The CDR3 DNA follows: TGCGCCAGCAGCTTGGGAGAGAACACTGAAGCTTTCTTT. Full variable domain (rest looked up from reference TRBV5-1 and TRBJ1-1): KAGVTQTPRYLIKTRGQQVTLSCSPISGHRSVSWYQQTPGQGLQFLFEYFSETQRNKGNFPGRFSGRQFSNSRSEMNVSTLELGDSALYLCASSLGENTEAFFGQGTRLTVV.

The V call is TRBV5-1, the J call TRBJ1-3; D unresolved. CDR1 is SGHRS, CDR2 YFSETQ, per germline. The CDR3 consists of 13 residues. Between the trimmed V and J ends, which lost 4 bases and 2 bases, there was a span of 7 bases. The CDR3: CASSEMPGNTIYF. The CDR3 nucleotides read TGCGCCAGCAGCGAAATGCCTGGAAACACCATATATTTT.

The V and J genes are TRBV9 and TRBJ2-3; 8 bases agree with TRBD2. The J segment lost 0 bases and the V segment lost 1 base, leaving 1 base of the junction unmatched. The germline V gene has CDR1 SGDLS and CDR2 YYNGEE. This CDR3 is 15 amino acids long. CDR3 sequence reads: CASSVSSGSTDTQYF. CDR3 coding DNA: TGTGCCAGCAGCGTATCTAGCGGGAGCACAGATACGCAGTATTTT.

The V call is TRBV11-1, the J call TRBJ2-2, with 10 nucleotides matching TRBD2. Per the germline V gene, CDR1 is SGHAT and CDR2 is FQDESV (reference sequence). This CDR3 has 16 amino acids. With 3 bases clipped from V and 5 bases from J, the junction kept 6 bases outside the gene matches. The CDR3 DNA is TGTGCCAGCAGCTTCCGGCTAGCGGGAGATACCGGGGAGCTGTTTTTT. Its protein product is CASSFRLAGDTGELFF.

Only a few counts were recorded for this clone. The chain employs TRBV2 and TRBJ1-4; 8 bases are a match to TRBD1. CDR1 is SNHLY and CDR2 is FYNNEI in the germline V gene. This CDR3 region has 14 residues. After removal of 3 bases from V and 8 bases from J, the junction contained 5 bases not matched to a gene. In DNA, the CDR3 is TGTGCCAGCAGTGATTACAGGGGGGAAGAAAAACTGTTTTTT. Residues: CASSDYRGEEKLFF.

Comments on this clone: An end of the junction differs from the germline gene, which may be a read error. J is TRBJ1-5 and V is TRBV27; D gene ambiguous. CDR3 length: 15 amino acids. The germline V gene has CDR1 MNHEY and CDR2 SMNVEV (reference sequence). In DNA, the CDR3 is TGTGCCAGCAGTTTGGTCGGAGGCCATAATCGGCCCCAGCATTTT. The encoded protein is CASSLVGGHNRPQHF.

The chain recombines TRBV7-9 with TRBJ1-2, with a weak D call TRBD1 (6 bases). V lost 1 base and J 13 bases, leaving 16 bases between the germline ends. This CDR3 comprises 13 residues. CDR1 SEHNR and CDR2 FQNEAQ come from the germline V gene (reference sequence). CDR3: CASSLDDRPRLTF. In DNA form, the CDR3 reads TGTGCCAGCAGCTTAGATGACAGGCCCCGGCTCACCTTC.

The chain carries TRBV27 and TRBJ2-7; weak D call: TRBD1 (5 bases). CDR1 and CDR2 (germline): MNHEY, SMNVEV (reference sequence). The CDR3 is 13 amino acids. Trimming pared 6 bases from V and 3 bases from J, leaving 12 bases between. CDR3 DNA: TGTGCCAGCAGCCGCAGGGAACTCTACGAGCAGTACTTC. Protein product: CASSRRELYEQYF.

Remarks on this clone: The same CDR3 arises from other DNA sequences in this sample as well. This rearrangement joins TRBV7-2 to TRBJ2-1, with D hard to call. Germline CDR1 and CDR2: SGHTA and FQGNSA. Trimming took 1 base from V and 0 from J, leaving 7 bases between them. The CDR3 contains 15 residues. The CDR3 sequence is CASSLGSSSYNEQFF. For the CDR3, the DNA is TGTGCCAGCAGCTTAGGGTCCAGCTCCTACAATGAGCAGTTCTTC. Together with reference TRBV7-2 and TRBJ2-1, the CDR3 gives the full variable domain: GAGVSQSPSNKVTEKGKDVELRCDPISGHTALYWYRQSLGQGLEFLIYFQGNSAPDKSGLPSDRFSAERTGGSVSTLTIQRTQQEDSAVYLCASSLGSSSYNEQFFGPGTRLTVL.

V is TRBV28 and J is TRBJ1-1; no clear D. CDR1 is MDHEN and CDR2 is SYDVKM in the germline V gene. V gave up 2 bases and J gave up 11 bases, with 12 bases separating them. The CDR3 loop spans 12 amino acids. In DNA, the CDR3 is TGTGCCAGCAGTTTACGATCGCATCTGGCTTTCTTT. This sequence encodes CASSLRSHLAFF.

The chain's CDR3 is CASSLWEGSDTQYF. In DNA form, the CDR3 reads TGTGCCAGCAGTTTATGGGAGGGTAGCGATACGCAGTATTTT. The genes are TRBV27 and TRBJ2-3; 7 bases are shared with TRBD2. Germline CDR1 MNHEY, CDR2 SMNVEV (reference sequence). The CDR3 has 14 residues. Trimming removed 1 base from V and 6 bases from J; junction bases left unmatched: 4.

Concerning this clone: The sample carries other DNA sequences with the same CDR3. The chain links TRBV5-1 to TRBJ1-1; D unclear. V shed 0 bases and J shed 2 bases, with 5 bases lying between them. CDR1 and CDR2 (germline): SGHRS, YFSETQ. The CDR3 length is 13 residues. The DNA of the CDR3 is TGCGCCAGCAGCTTGGCAGGTAACACTGAAGCTTTCTTT. Amino acids: CASSLAGNTEAFF.

This clone has more than one count but fewer than ten. The J gene is TRBJ2-7, the V gene TRBV5-1; TRBD1 agrees at 9 bases. J lost 1 base, V lost 2 bases, and 4 bases had no gene match. This CDR3 region has 15 residues. CDR1 SGHRS and CDR2 YFSETQ come from the germline V gene. Here the CDR3 reads CASSFWTGESYEQYF. The CDR3 nucleotides are TGCGCCAGCAGCTTCTGGACAGGGGAGTCCTACGAGCAGTACTTC.

V and J are TRBV4-2 and TRBJ2-1; 10 bases fit TRBD2. The CDR3 loop spans 15 amino acids. J was trimmed by 6 bases and V by 3 bases; bases with no gene match: 5. Per the germline V gene, CDR1 is LGHNA and CDR2 is YNFKEQ. CDR3 sequence: CASSQGLAPLNEQFF. CDR3 DNA sequence: TGTGCCAGCAGCCAGGGACTAGCGCCCCTCAATGAGCAGTTCTTC.

This clone was detected only once. This chain joins TRBV4-2 and TRBJ2-7; TRBD1 aligns across 9 bases. This CDR3 region has 15 residues. J lost 2 bases, V lost 4 bases, and 6 bases had no gene match. Germline V gene sequence: CDR1 LGHNA, CDR2 YNFKEQ. The DNA for the CDR3 is TGTGCCAGCAGCCCCGGGACAGGGATAACCTACGAGCAGTACTTC. This encodes CASSPGTGITYEQYF.

With regard to this clone: Other DNA sequences in this specimen translate into the identical CDR3. This chain links TRBV7-9 with TRBJ2-7; 8 nucleotides line up with TRBD1. The germline CDR1 and CDR2 sequences are SEHNR and FQNEAQ (reference sequence). Germline trimming cut 1 base from V and 5 bases from J; bases unmatched to any gene: 4. The CDR3 contains 14 residues. The CDR3: CASSLGQGAHEQYF. CDR3 DNA sequence: TGTGCCAGCAGCTTAGGGCAGGGGGCCCACGAGCAGTACTTC.

The chain carries TRBV10-3 and TRBJ1-1; possibly TRBD1 for D (6 bases). V was trimmed by 5 bases and J by 5 bases, leaving 12 bases between them. This CDR3 spans 13 amino acids. Looked up from germline, CDR1 is ENHRY and CDR2 is SYGVKD. CDR3 region: CAISPRGGTEAFF. CDR3 nucleotides: TGTGCCATCAGTCCCAGAGGGGGAACTGAAGCTTTCTTT.

This clone turned up a few times. The chain uses TRBV2 and TRBJ2-7; D unclear. The V gene lost 6 bases and the J gene lost 4 bases, with 13 bases spanning the gap. Germline values: CDR1 SNHLY, CDR2 FYNNEI. There are 13 residues in the CDR3. The CDR3 DNA is TGTGCCAGCAGCCCGCTCTTAGGTTACGAGCAGTACTTC. Its protein product is CASSPLLGYEQYF.

CDR3 bases: TGTGCCATCAGTGAGTCAATGCGGGGTAAGCGCCCCTCTGGAAACACCATATATTTT. It encodes CAISESMRGKRPSGNTIYF. V usage is TRBV10-3 and J usage is TRBJ1-3, with D hard to call. V was trimmed by 0 bases and J by 0 bases, leaving 18 bases between them. CDR1 and CDR2 from the germline V gene are ENHRY and SYGVKD. The CDR3 consists of 19 residues.